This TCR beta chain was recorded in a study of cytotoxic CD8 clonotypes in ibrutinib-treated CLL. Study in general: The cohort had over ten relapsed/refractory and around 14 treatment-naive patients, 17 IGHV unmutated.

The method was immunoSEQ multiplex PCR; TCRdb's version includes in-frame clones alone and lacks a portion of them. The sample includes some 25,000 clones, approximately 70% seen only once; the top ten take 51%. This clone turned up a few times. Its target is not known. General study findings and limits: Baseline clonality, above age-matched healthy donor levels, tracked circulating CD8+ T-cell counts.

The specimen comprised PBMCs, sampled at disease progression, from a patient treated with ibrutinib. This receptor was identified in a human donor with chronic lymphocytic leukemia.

CDR3 region: CASSLGQGGYEQYF. CDR3 in DNA: TGTGCCAGCAGCTTAGGGCAGGGGGGATACGAGCAGTACTTC. This chain joins TRBV7-9 and TRBJ2-7, with D perhaps matching TRBD1 (7 bases). The CDR3 has 14 amino acids. Germline CDR1 reads SEHNR; CDR2 reads FQNEAQ (reference sequence). The V and J ends lost 1 base and 4 bases respectively, with 11 bases between them.